The sequence of this T cell receptor (beta chain) was determined in a study of T cell responses to AZD1222 COVID-19 vaccine. The table came from immunoSEQ multiplex PCR; TCRdb's copy has only in-frame clones and leaves some out. The sample includes some 140,000 clones, roughly 90% of them seen just once. Study results and limitations: The study found Spike-specific TCR breadth and depth rose after two AZD1222 doses.

On this clone itself: Its specificity is unknown.

The origin of this receptor is an adult in good health. Specimen: peripheral blood, collected on day 0 of AZD1222 vaccination.

The CDR3 protein is CASSEGSVPNSPLHF. The CDR3 DNA is TGTGCCAGCAGTGAAGGGTCGGTTCCCAATTCACCCCTCCACTTT. This sequence joins TRBV6-1 and TRBJ1-6; D is ambiguous. CDR1 and CDR2 from the germline V gene are MNHNS and SASEGT. The V end lost 1 base, the J end lost 7 bases, and 11 bases lay between the germline ends. The CDR3 covers 15 residues.